This entry lists 10 T cell receptor beta chains sequenced from one sample in a study of OX40 agonist ivuxolimab in advanced cancers. To prepare the library, the immunoSEQ multiplex PCR assay was applied. TCRdb mirrors the immuneACCESS table, restricted to in-frame sequences. Some clones are absent from its copies; in checked studies, under half trace to an unresolved V gene, and the reason for the others is unknown. The sample includes about 110,000 clones, with more than 85% observed a single time. The top ten constitute approximately 0.69% of the sample. This specimen was CD4+ or CD8+ T cells sorted from blood, taken in a trial of the OX40 agonist ivuxolimab. These receptors were collected from an adult with an advanced solid tumor such as melanoma, head and neck, liver or kidney cancer.

The rearrangement joins TRBV6-5 to TRBJ2-3, with 7 bases that match TRBD1. CDR3 length: 15 amino acids. The V gene end was trimmed by 6 bases and the J gene end by 6 bases; junction bases not matched to a gene: 12. Germline-derived CDR1 and CDR2 are MNHEY and SVGAGI. The CDR3 DNA sequence: TGTGCCAGCAGCCCGAGAACGACAGGGTCGGATACGCAGTATTTT. This sequence encodes CASSPRTTGSDTQYF.

V and J are TRBV10-3 and TRBJ2-5; weak D call: TRBD2 (6 bases). Trimming shortened V by 5 bases and J by 1 base, and 17 bases separated the two germline ends. The germline V gene has CDR1 ENHRY and CDR2 SYGVKD. This CDR3 is built from 16 residues. Written as DNA, the CDR3 is TGTGCCATCAGTAGAGAGGCTTCTAGCGTCCAAGAGACCCAGTACTTC. Amino acid sequence: CAISREASSVQETQYF.

The rearrangement uses TRBV5-4 and TRBJ1-3, with D perhaps matching TRBD1 (5 bases). Germline values: CDR1 SGHNT, CDR2 YYREEE (reference sequence). V shed 4 bases and J shed 0 bases, with 14 bases lying between them. The CDR3 consists of 16 residues. CDR3 in DNA: TGTGCCAGCAGCCCCTGGGGGGGAAACTCTGGAAACACCATATATTTT. Its protein is CASSPWGGNSGNTIYF. The full variable domain, rest sourced from reference TRBV5-4 and TRBJ1-3, is ETGVTQSPTHLIKTRGQQVTLRCSSQSGHNTVSWYQQALGQGPQFIFQYYREEENGRGNFPPRFSGLQFPNYSSELNVNALELDDSALYLCASSPWGGNSGNTIYFGEGSWLTVV.

The rearrangement uses TRBV4-1 and TRBJ2-1; tentatively, D is TRBD1 or TRBD2 (5 bases each). Trimming took off 0 bases at V and 3 bases at J, with 9 bases between the two ends. Germline-derived CDR1 and CDR2 are MGHRA and YSYEKL. The CDR3 has 15 amino acids. In DNA, the CDR3 is TGCGCCAGCAGCCAAGATGGGGCGGGCTACAATGAGCAGTTCTTC. Translation: CASSQDGAGYNEQFF.

The rearrangement links TRBV29-1 to TRBJ1-2; TRBD1 aligns across 12 bases. CDR1 is SQVTM and CDR2 is ANQGSEA in the germline V gene. The CDR3 is 13 amino acids. With V trimmed by 4 bases and J by 8 bases, 5 bases remained unmatched. The CDR3 here is CSVVGTGGQGYTF. CDR3 nucleotide sequence: TGCAGCGTTGTGGGGACAGGGGGCCAGGGCTACACCTTC.

In nucleotides, the CDR3 is TGTGCCAGCCCACCCGGGGGGCGCAAATACGAGCAGTACTTC. The encoded protein is CASPPGGRKYEQYF. The chain joins TRBV5-3 to TRBJ2-7, with D perhaps TRBD2 (7 bases). TRBV5-3 is reported as an ORF; its role is uncertain. The CDR3 is 14 residues long. With 8 bases removed from V and 4 bases from J, the gap between germline ends came to 19 bases.

This clone was picked up one time. The chain uses TRBV7-9 and TRBJ2-7; TRBD2 is a possible D gene (6 bases). This CDR3 has 14 residues. Between the trimmed V and J ends, which lost 3 bases and 2 bases, there was a span of 11 bases. Germline lookup yields CDR1 SEHNR and CDR2 FQNEAQ (reference sequence). Here the CDR3 reads CASSFGGLPYEQYF. The CDR3 coding sequence is TGTGCCAGCAGCTTTGGTGGACTACCCTACGAGCAGTACTTC.

Note on this clone: One end of the junction is discordant with germline, which a read error may explain. This CDR3 reads CASSSGLAGKANEQFF. The CDR3 DNA is TGTGCTAGCAGCTCGGGACTAGCGGGGAAAGCCAATGAGCAGTTCTTC. This chain links TRBV7-7 with TRBJ2-1; 13 bases agree with TRBD2. CDR1 and CDR2 from the germline V gene are SSHAT and FNYEAQ (reference sequence). This CDR3 has 16 residues.

In its sample, this clone was seen once. The chain has TRBV5-6 and TRBJ2-5, with D tentatively TRBD1 (5 bases). The V gene lost 1 base and the J gene lost 2 bases, with 18 bases spanning the gap. Germline V lookup: CDR1 SGHDT, CDR2 YYEEEE. CDR3 length: 17 amino acids. The CDR3 region is CASSLIQDGVGQETQYF. In DNA form, the CDR3 reads TGTGCCAGCAGCTTGATACAGGATGGGGTAGGGCAAGAGACCCAGTACTTC. Using reference TRBV5-6 and TRBJ2-5 for the parts outside the CDR3, the full variable domain is DAGVTQSPTHLIKTRGQQVTLRCSPKSGHDTVSWYQQALGQGPQFIFQYYEEEERQRGNFPDRFSGHQFPNYSSELNVNALLLGDSALYLCASSLIQDGVGQETQYFGPGTRLLVL.

The CDR3 DNA is TGTGCCACCAGCAGAGACAGGGCGAACACCGGGGAGCTGTTTTTT. Translated: CATSRDRANTGELFF. J is TRBJ2-2 and V is TRBV15; D possibly corresponds to TRBD1 (5 bases). The germline V gene has CDR1 LNHNV and CDR2 YYDKDF (reference sequence). Deletions cut 0 bases from V and 0 bases from J, with 5 bases between. This CDR3 has 15 amino acids.